The 25 T cell receptor beta chains reported below all come from one sample, sequenced in a study of control samples from healthy donors and cancer patients. Profiled with immunoSEQ multiplex PCR; TCRdb holds only in-frame clones, not every one. The top ten hold 1.5% of the sample, which has roughly 200,000 clones, 85% to 95% seen once. The specimen sequenced was blood. The receptors were gathered from a man aged 45-65 years in good health.

The chain recombines TRBV24-1 with TRBJ2-7; no clear D. With 7 bases removed from V and 3 bases from J, the gap between germline ends came to 6 bases. Germline V lookup: CDR1 KGHDR, CDR2 SFDVKD. The CDR3 loop spans 11 amino acids. Written as DNA, the CDR3 is TGTGCCACCAGCACGGACTACGAGCAGTACTTC. Translating gives CATSTDYEQYF.

The J gene is TRBJ2-3, the V gene TRBV5-1, with 12 bases aligning to TRBD2. The CDR3 sequence is 18 residues long. Germline loops: CDR1 SGHRS, CDR2 YFSETQ. With V trimmed by 1 base and J by 1 base, 7 bases remained unmatched. The CDR3 is CASSLTLAGGSGTDTQYF. The CDR3 nucleotides are TGCGCCAGCAGCTTGACCCTAGCGGGGGGGTCCGGCACAGATACGCAGTATTTT.

The chain combines TRBV6-2 or TRBV6-3 with TRBJ2-7; D might be TRBD1 (6 bases). The CDR3 contains 16 residues. Between the trimmed V and J ends, which lost 5 bases and 3 bases, there was a span of 20 bases. Germline V lookup: CDR1 MNHEY, CDR2 SVGEGT. CDR3 DNA: TGTGCCAGCAGTCCACCGACAGGCCAAGGTTTCTACGAGCAGTACTTC. It encodes CASSPPTGQGFYEQYF.

V is TRBV28 and J is TRBJ1-5, with 9 bases that match TRBD1. Looked up from germline, CDR1 is MDHEN and CDR2 is SYDVKM. The length of the CDR3 is 13 residues. V was clipped by 6 bases and J by 5 bases; unmatched bases: 2. CDR3 region: CASRQGADQPQHF. CDR3 in DNA: TGTGCCAGCAGACAGGGGGCCGATCAGCCCCAGCATTTT.

This clone was detected only once. This rearrangement joins TRBV2 to TRBJ1-3; D is unclear. Trimming took 2 bases from V and 0 from J, leaving 11 bases between them. In germline, CDR1 is SNHLY, CDR2 FYNNEI. The CDR3 is 16 residues long. CDR3 DNA sequence: TGTGCCAGCAGTGAAAGCCAGGTGTTCTCTGGAAACACCATATATTTT. It translates to CASSESQVFSGNTIYF.

J is TRBJ2-3 and V is TRBV5-1, with TRBD2 matching 10 bases. Germline CDR1 reads SGHRS; CDR2 reads YFSETQ. This CDR3 has 15 amino acids. V shed 3 bases and J 2 bases; nucleotides not matched to a gene: 3. The CDR3 is CASSYLAGVTDTQYF. The CDR3, as DNA: TGCGCCAGCAGCTACCTAGCGGGGGTCACAGATACGCAGTATTTT. The full variable domain, its missing parts supplied by reference TRBV5-1 and TRBJ2-3, is KAGVTQTPRYLIKTRGQQVTLSCSPISGHRSVSWYQQTPGQGLQFLFEYFSETQRNKGNFPGRFSGRQFSNSRSEMNVSTLELGDSALYLCASSYLAGVTDTQYFGPGTRLTVL.

V is TRBV4-1 and J is TRBJ2-2; TRBD2 agrees at 10 bases. CDR1 and CDR2 (germline): MGHRA, YSYEKL. The J segment lost 6 bases and the V segment lost 4 bases, leaving 8 bases of the junction unmatched. The CDR3 spans 16 residues. The CDR3 coding sequence is TGCGCCAGCAGCCCCCGACTAGCGGGCCCACCCGGGGAGCTGTTTTTT. Translating gives CASSPRLAGPPGELFF.

The V call is TRBV4-1, the J call TRBJ1-5; D perhaps matches TRBD1 (5 bases). The germline gives CDR1 MGHRA, CDR2 YSYEKL. The CDR3 runs to 15 residues. Trimming removed 1 base at V and 7 bases at J, with 14 bases between. The CDR3 is CASSQGQRGRQPQHF. The CDR3 bases are TGCGCCAGCAGCCAAGGACAGAGAGGGCGGCAGCCCCAGCATTTT.

The V gene is TRBV10-2, the J gene TRBJ2-7; 7 bases are shared with TRBD1. V lost 4 bases to trimming and J lost 2 bases; unmatched junction nucleotides: 5. Germline loops: CDR1 WSHSY, CDR2 SAAADI. CDR3 length: 14 amino acids. The CDR3 spells CASSVTGVTYEQYF. In DNA, the CDR3 is TGCGCCAGCAGTGTTACAGGGGTCACCTACGAGCAGTACTTC.

This clone was detected only once. V and J are TRBV11-2 and TRBJ2-7, with D uncertain. V lost 3 bases to trimming and J lost 3 bases, with 6 bases between them. Germline lookup yields CDR1 SGHAT and CDR2 FQNNGV. The length of the CDR3 is 12 residues. CDR3 sequence reads: CASSFGRYEQYV. For the CDR3, the DNA is TGTGCCAGCAGCTTCGGTCGCTACGAGCAGTACGTC.

This rearrangement joins TRBV3-1 (or the pseudogene TRBV3-2) to TRBJ1-2; 7 nucleotides agree with TRBD1. The length of the CDR3 is 16 residues. J lost 4 bases, V lost 2 bases, and 10 bases had no gene match. CDR1 and CDR2 (germline): LGHDT, YNNKEL (reference sequence). The DNA for the CDR3 is TGTGCCAGCAGCCAAACCCGAGCGGGACAGTTCTATGGCTACACCTTC. Translation gives CASSQTRAGQFYGYTF.

The gene calls are TRBV5-6 and TRBJ1-2; D is ambiguous. The CDR3 runs 15 residues. With 1 base removed from V and 2 bases from J, the gap between germline ends came to 12 bases. Germline values: CDR1 SGHDT, CDR2 YYEEEE. The CDR3 bases are TGTGCCAGCAGCTTGAATGGTGGTGGCAACTATGGCTACACCTTC. This encodes CASSLNGGGNYGYTF. The variable domain in full, with the rest retrieved from reference TRBV5-6 and TRBJ1-2, is DAGVTQSPTHLIKTRGQQVTLRCSPKSGHDTVSWYQQALGQGPQFIFQYYEEEERQRGNFPDRFSGHQFPNYSSELNVNALLLGDSALYLCASSLNGGGNYGYTFGSGTRLTVV.

The chain joins TRBV5-1 to TRBJ2-1; D is unresolved. There are 15 residues in the CDR3. Germline values: CDR1 SGHRS, CDR2 YFSETQ. Between the trimmed V and J ends, which lost 2 bases and 1 base, there was a span of 10 bases. The CDR3 DNA reads as TGCGCCAGCAGCTTAGACGGCCAATCCTACAATGAGCAGTTCTTC. Protein: CASSLDGQSYNEQFF.

This chain connects TRBV11-2 to TRBJ2-1; D may be TRBD2 (6 bases). The V gene's germline CDR1 is SGHAT and CDR2 FQNNGV. The CDR3 is 16 amino acids. Trimming took off 3 bases at V and 7 bases at J, with 19 bases between the two ends. The CDR3 sequence is CASSFLASAQRNEQFF. CDR3 DNA sequence: TGTGCCAGCAGCTTTCTGGCTAGCGCACAACGAAATGAGCAGTTCTTC.

The rearrangement links TRBV3-1 (or the pseudogene TRBV3-2) to TRBJ2-1; weak D call: TRBD1 (5 bases). Germline CDR1 reads LGHDT; CDR2 reads YNNKEL (reference sequence). The CDR3 contains 13 residues. Trimming took 4 bases from V and 10 from J, leaving 14 bases between them. The CDR3 DNA is TGTGCCAGCAGCCTCCGTGCAGGGCACGAGCAGTTCTTC. This sequence encodes CASSLRAGHEQFF.

The V gene is TRBV18, the J gene TRBJ2-3, with TRBD2 matching over 8 bases. Germline values: CDR1 KGHSH, CDR2 LQKENI. The trim removed 1 base at V and 5 bases at J, leaving 8 bases unmatched. CDR3 size: 16 residues. For the CDR3, the DNA is TGTGCCAGCTCACCACAGTGGCGGGGGGCCAGAGATACGCAGTATTTT. Its protein product is CASSPQWRGARDTQYF.

V and J are TRBV5-6 and TRBJ2-7; D may be TRBD1 or TRBD2 (5 bases each). The CDR3 is made up of 13 amino acids. The V end lost 4 bases, the J end lost 6 bases, and 14 bases lay between the germline ends. The V gene's germline CDR1 is SGHDT and CDR2 YYEEEE. In nucleotides, the CDR3 is TGTGCCAGCAGCAATCGGGGCCGGGCCGAGCAGTACTTC. It translates to CASSNRGRAEQYF.

This chain uses TRBV7-6 with TRBJ1-1, with D possibly TRBD1 on 6 matching bases. Per the germline V gene, CDR1 is SGHVS and CDR2 is FNYEAQ. The V gene lost 5 bases and the J gene lost 3 bases, with 10 bases spanning the gap. The CDR3 has 13 residues. CDR3 amino acids: CASSPEGDTEAFF. CDR3 coding DNA: TGTGCCAGCAGCCCGGAGGGGGACACTGAAGCTTTCTTT.

This chain uses TRBV28 with TRBJ1-6, with D possibly being TRBD1 (6 bases). Germline CDR1 MDHEN, CDR2 SYDVKM. The CDR3 loop spans 14 amino acids. The ends were cut back, 3 bases at V and 9 bases at J, with 12 bases in the middle. The CDR3: CASSFDRSLSPLHF. Written as DNA, the CDR3 is TGTGCCAGCAGTTTTGACAGGTCGCTTTCACCCCTCCACTTT.

V is TRBV5-1 and J is TRBJ2-5; D gene unclear. The CDR3 sequence is 13 residues long. Germline V CDR1 and CDR2: SGHRS, YFSETQ. V gave up 6 bases and J gave up 2 bases, with 11 bases separating them. The CDR3 spells CASTGIGQETQYF. CDR3 nucleotides: TGCGCCAGCACCGGTATCGGGCAAGAGACCCAGTACTTC.

V usage is TRBV6-5 and J usage is TRBJ1-1; the D gene is possibly TRBD1 (5 bases). Trimming pared 4 bases from V and 0 bases from J, leaving 9 bases between. Per germline, CDR1 MNHEY and CDR2 SVGAGI. This CDR3 is 14 amino acids long. The chain's CDR3 is CASSWQQVNTEAFF. The CDR3, as DNA: TGTGCCAGCAGTTGGCAACAGGTGAACACTGAAGCTTTCTTT.

This clone has only one observation. The rearrangement links TRBV6-5 to TRBJ1-1; no reliable D call. There are 12 residues in the CDR3. Germline V gene data show CDR1 as MNHEY and CDR2 as SVGAGI. V was trimmed by 6 bases and J by 1 base, leaving 6 bases between them. CDR3 protein: CASRRENTEAFF. The CDR3 DNA reads as TGTGCCAGCAGGAGGGAGAACACTGAAGCTTTCTTT.

The chain couples TRBV5-1 to TRBJ2-5; 7 bases align to TRBD1. V was clipped by 7 bases and J by 1 base; unmatched bases: 7. The CDR3 totals 14 residues. Germline CDR1 SGHRS, CDR2 YFSETQ. The DNA for the CDR3 is TGCGCCAGCGGCGAGGGGGCCCCCCAAGAGACCCAGTACTTC. It codes for CASGEGAPQETQYF.

This rearrangement joins TRBV2 to TRBJ1-3; no reliable D call. CDR1 is SNHLY, CDR2 FYNNEI, per germline. V was shortened by 2 bases and J by 0 bases, with 11 bases between the two germline ends. CDR3 length: 16 residues. DNA for the CDR3: TGTGCCAGCAGTGAATGGATCCGATTCTCTGGAAACACCATATATTTT. It codes for CASSEWIRFSGNTIYF.

V usage is TRBV11-1 and J usage is TRBJ1-6, with D unresolved. Trimming removed 5 bases from V and 5 bases from J, with 4 bases in between. Germline V CDR1 and CDR2: SGHAT, FQDESV (reference sequence). The CDR3 is 12 amino acids. The CDR3 DNA reads as TGTGCCAGCAGCCGAGATAATTCACCCCTCCACTTT. It specifies CASSRDNSPLHF.